Listed below are T cell receptor beta chains from one sample, sequenced in a study of shared clonotypes between healthy human individuals. Generated by immunoSEQ multiplex PCR, the TCRdb table keeps only in-frame clones and is missing some. The sample consists of about 2.4 million clones, over 85% of them appearing once. Sequencing was performed on naive CD4+ T cells from PBMCs. Every receptor here comes from a man aged 18 to 29 in good health. Some clones in this sample may be carry-over from other donors' samples. Each CDR3 is given with its conserved first and last residue. D genes are given only for firm matches. Only some rows state a clone size, as once, few, many or a class for expanded clones.

j_call | clone_size | v_call | d_call | cdr3_nt | cdr3_aa
TRBJ2-7 | NA | TRBV6-6 | NA | TGTGCCAGCAGTGCCCGGACTTACGAGCAGTACTTC | CASSARTYEQYF
TRBJ1-1 | NA | TRBV5-1 | TRBD1 | TGCGCCAGCAGACCCACCCCAGGGGGCGGCGGCACTGAAGCTTTCTTT | CASRPTPGGGGTEAFF
TRBJ2-3 | NA | TRBV19 | TRBD1 | TGTGCCAGTAGTATAACAGGGGGATTATCAGATACGCAGTATTTT | CASSITGGLSDTQYF
TRBJ1-4 | NA | TRBV18 | TRBD1 | TGTGCCAGCTCACCGGGACAGCCGAGGGAAAAACTGTTTTTT | CASSPGQPREKLFF
TRBJ2-1 | NA | TRBV28 | TRBD2 | TGTGCCATCTCGGCGGGACTAGCGAACGATGAGCAGTTCTTC | CAISAGLANDEQFF
TRBJ2-5 | NA | TRBV19 | NA | TGTGCCAGTAGTCAGCGGACTAAACAAGAGACCCAGTACTTC | CASSQRTKQETQYF
TRBJ2-1 | NA | TRBV4-3 | NA | TGCGCCAGCAGCCAAGATCGGCTTGCGGCTGAGCAGTTCTTC | CASSQDRLAAEQFF
TRBJ2-5 | once | TRBV7-9 | TRBD2 | TGTGCCAGCAGCTTAGTTACGGGGGGAGAGACCCAGTACTTC | CASSLVTGGETQYF
TRBJ1-4 | NA | TRBV20-1 | NA | TGCGGGGTGGGGATATATGAAAAACTGTTTTTT | CGVGIYEKLFF
TRBJ2-5 | NA | TRBV30 | TRBD1 | TGTGCCTGGAGCCCGGGACAGGGAGGACAAGAGACCCAGTACTTC | CAWSPGQGGQETQYF
TRBJ2-7 | NA | TRBV14 | TRBD2 | TGTGCCAGCAGCCAACTAGCGGGAGGCGAGCAGTACTTC | CASSQLAGGEQYF
TRBJ1-5 | NA | TRBV2 | TRBD1 | TGTGCCAGCAAGGACAGGGTGGGGAGTCAGCCCCAGCATTTT | CASKDRVGSQPQHF
TRBJ2-6 | NA | TRBV5-5 | TRBD1 | TGTGCCAGCAGCTTGACGGGACAGCCCTCTGGGGCCAACGTCCTGACTTTC | CASSLTGQPSGANVLTF
TRBJ2-5 | NA | TRBV6-1 | TRBD1 | TGTGCCAGCAGTCCCCAGGGGGTCAATTTCGAGACCCAGTACTTC | CASSPQGVNFETQYF
TRBJ2-1 | once | TRBV7-2 | TRBD1 | TGTGCCAGCAGCGGCGGACAGGGCACCAATGAGCAGTTCTTC | CASSGGQGTNEQFF
TRBJ1-2 | NA | TRBV6-5 | TRBD1 | TGTGCCAGCAGCGTAAAAGGGGGCAGTGGAGGCTACACCTTC | CASSVKGGSGGYTF
TRBJ1-4 | NA | TRBV5-1 | NA | TGCGCCAGCAGCCCTAGGGGGGCAGGCGTTAATGAAAAACTGTTTTTT | CASSPRGAGVNEKLFF
TRBJ1-1 | NA | TRBV28 | NA | TGTGCCAGCAGTATAAGTGACACTGAAGCTTTCTTT | CASSISDTEAFF
TRBJ2-7 | few | TRBV28 | NA | TGTGCCAGCAGTTTATCAGGACTGCACTCCTACGAGCAGTACTTC | CASSLSGLHSYEQYF
TRBJ1-1 | NA | TRBV5-1 | NA | TGCGCCAGCAGCCCCCCCAGAGGGACTGAAGCTTTCTTT | CASSPPRGTEAFF